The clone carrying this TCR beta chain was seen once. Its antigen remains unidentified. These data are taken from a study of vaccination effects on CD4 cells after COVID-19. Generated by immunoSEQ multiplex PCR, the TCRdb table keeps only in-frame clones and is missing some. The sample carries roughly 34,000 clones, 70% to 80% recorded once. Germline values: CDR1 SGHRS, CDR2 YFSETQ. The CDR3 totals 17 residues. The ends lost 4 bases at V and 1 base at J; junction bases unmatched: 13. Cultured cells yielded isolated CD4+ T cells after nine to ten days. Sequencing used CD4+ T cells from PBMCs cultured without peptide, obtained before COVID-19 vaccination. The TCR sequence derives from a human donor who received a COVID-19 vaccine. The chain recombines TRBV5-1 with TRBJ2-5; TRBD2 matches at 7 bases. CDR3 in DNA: TGCGCCAGCAGCCCCATCTCTAGCGGAAGAAGCCAAGAGACCCAGTACTTC. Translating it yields CASSPISSGRSQETQYF.